Listed below are T cell receptor beta chains from one sample, sequenced in a study of T-cell memory formation after mild COVID-19. TCRdb analysed the 5' RACE reads with MiXCR anew, one entry per CDR3 protein. The repertoire holds 350,000 to 450,000 distinct CDR3 sequences, with around 14% as singletons. Sequencing was performed on PBMCs or a T cell subset sorted from them (not recorded which). The origin of the receptors is a man between 18 and 35 years old who had mild COVID-19 (a few samples of this study predate the infection). Cell type and time point are not known. Each CDR3 is given with its conserved first and last residue. Each record gives: CDR3 protein, J gene, V gene, CDR3 length.

CASSALGGDYGYTF TRBJ1-2 TRBV27 14
CASSFQGFQETQYF TRBJ2-5 TRBV7-2 14
CSARDVSRKDTQYF TRBJ2-3 TRBV20-1 14
CASSPWGSGGQTDYNEQFF TRBJ2-1 TRBV7-9 19
CSAREPGTAREEAFF TRBJ1-1 TRBV20-1 15
CASSPTSPGSETQYF TRBJ2-5 TRBV7-7 15
CSVSGVSSYNEQFF TRBJ2-1 TRBV29-1 14
CASSHTHGDRWSGELFF TRBJ2-2 TRBV4-1 17
CASSQQDVSNQPQHF TRBJ1-5 TRBV12-3/TRBV12-4 15
CASRRAYRYGYTF TRBJ1-2 TRBV6-2/TRBV6-3 13
CASSPPLEWYIQYF TRBJ2-4 TRBV2 14
CASSLSSGGLITDTQYF TRBJ2-3 TRBV7-6 17
CSARAGGPILSMNTEAFF TRBJ1-1 TRBV20-1 18
CASTGAAGYTF TRBJ1-2 TRBV6-6 11
CASRYRRTDTQYF TRBJ2-3 TRBV6-5 13
CASSPWGGAQETQYF TRBJ2-5 TRBV7-7 15
CASSYPGQGSNEQFF TRBJ2-1 TRBV6-5 15
CASSQGVGGDTDTQYF TRBJ2-3 TRBV4-1 16
CSVGQAGGPGETQYF TRBJ2-5 TRBV29-1 15
CASSDSGRSLSQGTQYF TRBJ2-3 TRBV7-9 17
CASSLARGAQETQYF TRBJ2-5 TRBV7-2 15
CASRPTLGIAGELFF TRBJ2-2 TRBV7-9 15
CASSQDLRTGGQYYEQYF TRBJ2-7 TRBV4-2 18
CASRSGQGAYEQYF TRBJ2-7 TRBV5-5 14
CASSGPWGENLYNEQFF TRBJ2-1 TRBV25-1 17
CASSSPAGRETQYF TRBJ2-5 TRBV7-9 14
CASSLALSGGYNEQFF TRBJ2-1 TRBV5-1 16
CASSPGGSGNTIYF TRBJ1-3 TRBV5-1 14
CASSLGGAYGETQYF TRBJ2-5 TRBV7-3 15
CASKEETSHYEQYF TRBJ2-7 TRBV5-6 14
CASRGTGGLGYQETQYF TRBJ2-5 TRBV7-2 17
CASSLDTPYGYTF TRBJ1-2 TRBV7-2 13
CASSSGQGGVTGELFF TRBJ2-2 TRBV7-2 16
CASRMLGAGTDTQYF TRBJ2-3 TRBV5-6 15
CASSLVPTGQSLGELFF TRBJ2-2 TRBV7-8 17
CASGGLGGTGELFF TRBJ2-2 TRBV2 14
CASSPGPGGELFF TRBJ1-4 TRBV11-2 13
CASSLEGPPDTQYF TRBJ2-3 TRBV5-1 14
CASSDPRGSATEAFF TRBJ1-1 TRBV6-2/TRBV6-3 15
CASSQDPASPLHF TRBJ1-6 TRBV3-1 13
CASSRDTGNTIYF TRBJ1-3 TRBV18 13
CASSPVGGTGELFF TRBJ2-2 TRBV5-1 14
CASSEGLGQNYGYTF TRBJ1-2 TRBV6-1 15
CAWSAGSEQYF TRBJ2-7 TRBV30 11
CASSYYRGGNEQFF TRBJ2-1 TRBV6-5 14
CASSVGGTGGYTGELFF TRBJ2-2 TRBV9 17
CASSPNGGGTEAFF TRBJ1-1 TRBV11-2 14
CASSDAYEQYF TRBJ2-7 TRBV2 11
CAWSVLMRQSRHF TRBJ1-6 TRBV30 13
CASSFDTWTLAKNIQYF TRBJ2-4 TRBV12-3/TRBV12-4 17